This TCR beta chain comes out of a study of blood T cell repertoires in COVID-19. Overall study: Some COVID-19 samples were acute and others convalescent; all came from the United States, Italy and Spain. PBMCs, B-cell-depleted T cells, or T cells provided the cDNA or gDNA that made up the material.

The assay was immunoSEQ multiplex PCR, and TCRdb's table has in-frame clones only and misses some. The sample contains 180,000 or so clones, under 90% of which appear only once. V lost 6 bases to trimming and J lost 6 bases; unmatched junction nucleotides: 5. This CDR3 has 14 amino acids. Germline V gene sequence: CDR1 MNHEY, CDR2 SMNVEV (reference sequence). Seattle's enrolled individuals joined amid active infection and were then monitored longitudinally. The TCR was taken from a woman in her sixties or seventies with COVID-19, enrolled during active disease. The rearrangement uses TRBV27 and TRBJ2-1; TRBD2 matches 10 bases. The sequenced sample consisted of peripheral blood. In nucleotides, the CDR3 is TGTGCCAGCAGCCTAGCGGGAGATTTCAATGAGCAGTTCTTC. This encodes CASSLAGDFNEQFF.